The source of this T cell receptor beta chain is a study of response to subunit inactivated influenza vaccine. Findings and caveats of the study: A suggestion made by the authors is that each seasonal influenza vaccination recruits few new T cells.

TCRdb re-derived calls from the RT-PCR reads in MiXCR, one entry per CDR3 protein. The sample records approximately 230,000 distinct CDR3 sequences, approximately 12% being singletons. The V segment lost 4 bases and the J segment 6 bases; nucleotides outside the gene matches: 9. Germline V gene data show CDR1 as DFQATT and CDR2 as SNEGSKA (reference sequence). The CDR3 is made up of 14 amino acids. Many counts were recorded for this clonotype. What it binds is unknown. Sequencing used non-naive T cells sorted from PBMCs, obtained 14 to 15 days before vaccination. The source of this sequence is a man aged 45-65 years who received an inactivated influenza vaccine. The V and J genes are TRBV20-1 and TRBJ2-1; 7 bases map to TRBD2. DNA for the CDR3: TGCAGTGCTAAAACGGGACTATCGCTCAATGAGCAGTTCTTC. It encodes CSAKTGLSLNEQFF.